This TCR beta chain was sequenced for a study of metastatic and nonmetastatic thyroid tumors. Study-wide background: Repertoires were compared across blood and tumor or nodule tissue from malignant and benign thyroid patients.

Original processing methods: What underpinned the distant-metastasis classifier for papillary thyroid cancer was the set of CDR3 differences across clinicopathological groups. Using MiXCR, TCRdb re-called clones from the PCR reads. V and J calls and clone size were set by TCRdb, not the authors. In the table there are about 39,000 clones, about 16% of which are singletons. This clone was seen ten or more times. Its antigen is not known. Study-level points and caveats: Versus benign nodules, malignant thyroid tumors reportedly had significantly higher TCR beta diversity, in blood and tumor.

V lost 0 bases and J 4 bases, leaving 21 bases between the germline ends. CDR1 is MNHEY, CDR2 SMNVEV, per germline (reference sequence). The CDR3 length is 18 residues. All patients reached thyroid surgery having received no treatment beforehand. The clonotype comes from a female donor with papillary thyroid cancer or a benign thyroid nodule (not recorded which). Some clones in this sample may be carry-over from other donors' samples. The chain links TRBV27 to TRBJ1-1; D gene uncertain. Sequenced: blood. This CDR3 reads CASSLSVGEPAMGTEAFF. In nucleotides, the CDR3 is TGTGCCAGCAGTTTATCGGTCGGGGAACCTGCGATGGGCACTGAAGCTTTCTTT.